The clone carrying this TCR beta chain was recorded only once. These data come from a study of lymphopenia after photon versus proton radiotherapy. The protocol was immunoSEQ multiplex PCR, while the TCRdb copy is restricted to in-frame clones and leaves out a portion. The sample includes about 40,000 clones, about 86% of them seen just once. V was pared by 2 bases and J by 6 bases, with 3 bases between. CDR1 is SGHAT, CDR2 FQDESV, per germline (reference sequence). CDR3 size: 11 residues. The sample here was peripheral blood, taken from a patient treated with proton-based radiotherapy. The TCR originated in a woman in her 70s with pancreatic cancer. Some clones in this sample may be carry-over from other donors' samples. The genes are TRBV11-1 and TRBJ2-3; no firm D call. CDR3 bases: TGTGCCAGCAGCTTACGCGATACGCAGTATTTT. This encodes CASSLRDTQYF.